This entry lists 26 T cell receptor beta chains sequenced from one sample in a study of CD8 T cells in ankylosing spondylitis. Each CDR3 protein is one row after TCRdb ran MiXCR on the 5' RACE reads. The table records 150,000 to 200,000 distinct CDR3 sequences, around 19% of them present only once. Source material: blood, either unsorted or a sorted T cell fraction (not recorded which). These receptors were collected from a male donor with ankylosing spondylitis or in good health (not recorded which).

This chain links TRBV5-1 with TRBJ2-2, with D possibly matching TRBD1 (6 bases). This CDR3 contains 16 residues. Germline CDR1 SGHRS, CDR2 YFSETQ. Between the trimmed V and J ends, which lost 4 bases and 3 bases, there was a span of 16 bases. The CDR3 here is CASSLRGAPDTGELFF. The CDR3 DNA follows: TGCGCCAGCAGCCTCAGGGGCGCGCCGGACACCGGGGAGCTGTTTTTT.

This clonotype was counted between two and nine times. The CDR3 here is CASSPDRGRRCYF. The CDR3 bases are TGTGCCAGCAGTCCGGACAGGGGGCGCAGATGTTACTTC. The J gene is TRBJ2-7, the V gene TRBV7-2, with TRBD1 identical over 11 bases. This CDR3 is 13 amino acids long. CDR1 and CDR2 (germline): SGHTA, FQGNSA. Germline trimming cut 6 bases from V and 13 bases from J; bases unmatched to any gene: 11. Full variable domain (missing parts from reference TRBV7-2 and TRBJ2-7): GAGVSQSPSNKVTEKGKDVELRCDPISGHTALYWYRQSLGQGLEFLIYFQGNSAPDKSGLPSDRFSAERTGGSVSTLTIQRTQQEDSAVYLCASSPDRGRRCYFGPGTRLTVT.

This clonotype was picked up many times. The V call is TRBV5-5, the J call TRBJ1-1; the D is unclear. Germline CDR1 and CDR2: SGHKS and YYEKEE (reference sequence). The V end was cut by 0 bases, the J end by 1 base, with 7 bases between. CDR3 size: 14 residues. The CDR3 sequence is CASSLEGANTEAFF. Written as DNA, the CDR3 is TGTGCCAGCAGCTTGGAAGGAGCGAACACTGAAGCTTTCTTT.

The DNA for the CDR3 is TGTGCCAGCAGTTACGGGGGAGAGACCCAGTACTTC. Protein product: CASSYGGETQYF. The rearrangement uses TRBV6-5 and TRBJ2-5, with D perhaps given as TRBD1 or TRBD2 (5 bases each). V lost 2 bases to trimming and J lost 4 bases, with 5 bases between them. Germline V lookup: CDR1 MNHEY, CDR2 SVGAGI. This CDR3 comprises 12 residues.

The V gene is TRBV6-1, the J gene TRBJ2-7, with D unresolved. The CDR3 is made up of 14 amino acids. The V end lost 6 bases, the J end lost 6 bases, and 18 bases lay between the germline ends. CDR1 and CDR2 (germline): MNHNS, SASEGT. The CDR3 nucleotides are TGTGCCAGCAGCCCTGGACGTACCACTTCCGAGCAGTACTTC. Translation: CASSPGRTTSEQYF.

This chain links TRBV7-9 with TRBJ1-4, with 9 bases that match TRBD1. After removal of 5 bases from V and 4 bases from J, the junction contained 2 bases not matched to a gene. CDR1 SEHNR and CDR2 FQNEAQ come from the germline V gene (reference sequence). The CDR3 contains 14 residues. The CDR3 region is CASSRTGDNEKLFF. CDR3 nucleotides: TGTGCCAGCAGCCGGACAGGGGATAATGAAAAACTGTTTTTT.

The V call is TRBV7-6, the J call TRBJ1-6, with unresolved D. The CDR3 spans 15 residues. V was clipped by 0 bases and J by 7 bases, with 10 bases between them. The germline CDR1 and CDR2 sequences are SGHVS and FNYEAQ. CDR3 region: CASSLAGRINSPLHF. CDR3 in DNA: TGTGCCAGCAGCTTAGCAGGGAGGATCAATTCACCCCTCCACTTT.

V is TRBV20-1 and J is TRBJ2-7; D is unclear. CDR3 size: 14 residues. V was trimmed by 0 bases and J by 3 bases, leaving 12 bases between them. Germline V gives CDR1 DFQATT, CDR2 SNEGSKA (reference sequence). For the CDR3, the DNA is TGCAGTGCTAGAGATGGGCGCCATCTCTACGAGCAGTACTTC. It specifies CSARDGRHLYEQYF.

The chain combines TRBV5-1 with TRBJ2-7; D is unresolved. V shed 0 bases and J shed 2 bases, with 9 bases lying between them. In germline, CDR1 is SGHRS, CDR2 YFSETQ. The CDR3 length is 14 residues. The CDR3 spells CASSLADAAYEQYF. In nucleotides, the CDR3 is TGCGCCAGCAGCTTGGCGGACGCAGCCTACGAGCAGTACTTC.

V usage is TRBV12-3 or TRBV12-4 and J usage is TRBJ2-3; D is possibly TRBD2 (5 bases). Trimming cost V 6 bases and J 5 bases, with 15 bases left between them. The CDR3 totals 14 residues. The CDR3 DNA is TGTGCCAGCAGCCGTGGTGAAGGAGGAGATACGCAGTATTTT. As protein: CASSRGEGGDTQYF.

This sequence joins TRBV5-6 and TRBJ2-2; the D gene is possibly TRBD1 (5 bases). The CDR3 length is 15 residues. V lost 4 bases and J 6 bases, leaving 16 bases between the germline ends. Looked up from germline, CDR1 is SGHDT and CDR2 is YYEEEE. In nucleotides, the CDR3 is TGTGCCAGCAGCCCCTCAGCAGGGTTTGCCGGGGAGCTGTTTTTT. This encodes CASSPSAGFAGELFF. Using reference TRBV5-6 and TRBJ2-2 for the parts outside the CDR3, the full variable domain is DAGVTQSPTHLIKTRGQQVTLRCSPKSGHDTVSWYQQALGQGPQFIFQYYEEEERQRGNFPDRFSGHQFPNYSSELNVNALLLGDSALYLCASSPSAGFAGELFFGEGSRLTVL.

This clonotype was seen many times. Written as DNA, the CDR3 is TGTGCCAGCAGTCCCCGCCGGGGCCATCAGCCCCAGCATTTT. Its protein product is CASSPRRGHQPQHF. The gene calls are TRBV6-8 and TRBJ1-5; a possible D gene is TRBD1 (5 bases). The CDR3 length is 14 residues. The germline V gene encodes CDR1 MNHGY and CDR2 SAAAGT. V lost 5 bases and J lost 5, with 13 bases in between.

The CDR3 DNA reads as TGTGCCAGCAGTTCCGAATTACAGGGGGCAGGGGAAAAACTGTTTTTT. Amino acids: CASSSELQGAGEKLFF. This chain joins TRBV6-5 and TRBJ1-4; 9 bases align to TRBD1. Trimming removed 4 bases from V and 8 bases from J; junction bases left unmatched: 11. This CDR3 comprises 16 residues. Germline loops: CDR1 MNHEY, CDR2 SVGAGI.

This clonotype was observed at least ten times. The genes are TRBV6-6 and TRBJ1-1; D gene unclear. The CDR3 runs to 13 residues. Germline loops: CDR1 MNHNY, CDR2 SVGAGI (reference sequence). V lost 5 bases and J lost 4, with 11 bases in between. The CDR3 DNA sequence: TGTGCCAGCAGTCACCTGGCACCCACTGAAGCTTTCTTT. Protein: CASSHLAPTEAFF.

V usage is TRBV29-1 and J usage is TRBJ1-2, with D possibly being TRBD1 (5 bases). Between the trimmed V and J ends, which lost 2 bases and 5 bases, there was a span of 18 bases. CDR3 length equals 15 residues. CDR1 is SQVTM, CDR2 ANQGSEA, per germline. CDR3 amino acids: CSVERLVREGYGYTF. CDR3 sequence (DNA): TGCAGCGTTGAAAGATTAGTCAGGGAAGGGTATGGCTACACCTTC.

This clonotype was counted at least ten times. This chain connects TRBV11-1 to TRBJ2-6; 7 nucleotides line up with TRBD1. The length of the CDR3 is 18 residues. V trimming: 5 bases; J trimming: 2 bases; junction bases outside the gene matches: 12. Germline V gives CDR1 SGHAT, CDR2 FQDESV (reference sequence). The CDR3 reads CASSQPKNDRAGANVLTF. The CDR3 nucleotides are TGTGCCAGCAGCCAACCAAAGAATGACAGGGCTGGGGCCAACGTCCTGACTTTC.

In its sample, this clonotype was seen many times. The V and J genes are TRBV7-8 and TRBJ1-1, with 8 bases matching TRBD1. Losses at the gene ends were 1 base for V and 0 bases for J; bases not matched to a gene: 1. The CDR3 is made up of 15 amino acids. Germline CDR1 SGHVS, CDR2 FQNEAQ. This chain's CDR3 is CASSLGDRLNTEAFF. The DNA of the CDR3 is TGTGCCAGCAGCTTAGGGGACAGGTTGAACACTGAAGCTTTCTTT.

The genes are TRBV12-3 or TRBV12-4 and TRBJ2-2; maybe TRBD2 (5 bases). Trimming cost V 3 bases and J 0 bases, with 8 bases left between them. The CDR3 loop spans 15 amino acids. The CDR3 here is CASSFRLSNTGELFF. As DNA, the CDR3 is TGTGCCAGCAGTTTTCGACTATCGAACACCGGGGAGCTGTTTTTT.

This clonotype showed up many times. The chain joins TRBV12-3 or TRBV12-4 to TRBJ1-4, with 7 bases lining up with TRBD1. The ends lost 7 bases at V and 3 bases at J; junction bases unmatched: 5. This CDR3 region has 14 residues. This CDR3 is CASNSRGSNEKLFF. Written as DNA, the CDR3 is TGTGCCAGCAACAGCAGGGGGTCTAATGAAAAACTGTTTTTT.

The chain employs TRBV27 and TRBJ2-5; 11 nucleotides line up with TRBD2. CDR1 and CDR2 (germline): MNHEY, SMNVEV (reference sequence). CDR3 length: 14 amino acids. Trimming took 3 bases from V and 3 from J; bases not matched to a gene: 0. The CDR3 DNA reads as TGTGCCAGCAGTTTGGGACTAGCGGAAGAGACCCAGTACTTC. This encodes CASSLGLAEETQYF.

The chain recombines TRBV19 with TRBJ2-5; no definite D call. The CDR3 extends over 13 amino acids. Germline V gene lookup returns CDR1 LNHDA and CDR2 SQIVND (reference sequence). Trimming took 5 bases from V and 5 from J, leaving 12 bases between them. The CDR3: CASSGPEMETQYF. CDR3 coding DNA: TGTGCCAGTAGTGGACCCGAGATGGAGACCCAGTACTTC. The full variable domain, rest sourced from reference TRBV19 and TRBJ2-5, is DGGITQSPKYLFRKEGQNVTLSCEQNLNHDAMYWYRQDPGQGLRLIYYSQIVNDFQKGDIAEGYSVSREKKESFPLTVTSAQKNPTAFYLCASSGPEMETQYFGPGTRLLVL.

In this sample, this clonotype turned up many times. The V and J genes are TRBV5-6 and TRBJ2-3; 7 nucleotides agree with TRBD2. CDR1 SGHDT and CDR2 YYEEEE come from the germline V gene. Trimming took 4 bases from V and 4 from J; bases not matched to a gene: 6. The CDR3 spans 14 residues. For the CDR3, the DNA is TGTGCCAGCAGCAGAGGACTAGTCGCAGATACGCAGTATTTT. It yields the protein CASSRGLVADTQYF.

Ten or more counts support this clonotype. The chain is built from TRBV20-1 and TRBJ2-7, with D perhaps assigned TRBD1 or TRBD2 (6 bases each). The CDR3 totals 17 residues. The ends were cut back, 0 bases at V and 0 bases at J, with 18 bases in the middle. In germline, CDR1 is DFQATT, CDR2 SNEGSKA (reference sequence). The CDR3, as DNA: TGCAGTGCTAGAGATCCAGGGGCTAGCGCGAGCTCCTACGAGCAGTACTTC. This translates into CSARDPGASASSYEQYF.

This clonotype turned up a few times. The chain has TRBV12-3 or TRBV12-4 and TRBJ1-5; D might be TRBD1 (5 bases). The CDR3 is 13 amino acids. Trimming took off 2 bases at V and 6 bases at J, with 8 bases between the two ends. The CDR3 reads CASSLSQGQPQHF. CDR3 in DNA: TGTGCCAGCAGTTTATCCCAGGGTCAGCCCCAGCATTTT.

This clonotype was detected many times. The chain employs TRBV5-1 and TRBJ2-1, with 7 bases identical to TRBD2. Losses at the gene ends were 3 bases for V and 3 bases for J; bases not matched to a gene: 6. CDR3 length equals 15 residues. The germline gives CDR1 SGHRS, CDR2 YFSETQ. The chain's CDR3 is CASSYRASGYNEQFF. The CDR3 DNA reads as TGCGCCAGCAGCTATAGGGCTAGCGGCTACAATGAGCAGTTCTTC.

In this sample, this clonotype turned up a few times. The rearrangement links TRBV5-5 to TRBJ2-7; possibly TRBD1 for D (6 bases). CDR3 length: 14 amino acids. V was cut by 5 bases and J by 1 base, with 13 bases left in between. Germline CDR1 is SGHKS and CDR2 is YYEKEE (reference sequence). The CDR3 loop is CASSLRQVSYEQYF. The CDR3 DNA reads TGTGCCAGCAGTTTAAGACAGGTATCCTACGAGCAGTACTTC.